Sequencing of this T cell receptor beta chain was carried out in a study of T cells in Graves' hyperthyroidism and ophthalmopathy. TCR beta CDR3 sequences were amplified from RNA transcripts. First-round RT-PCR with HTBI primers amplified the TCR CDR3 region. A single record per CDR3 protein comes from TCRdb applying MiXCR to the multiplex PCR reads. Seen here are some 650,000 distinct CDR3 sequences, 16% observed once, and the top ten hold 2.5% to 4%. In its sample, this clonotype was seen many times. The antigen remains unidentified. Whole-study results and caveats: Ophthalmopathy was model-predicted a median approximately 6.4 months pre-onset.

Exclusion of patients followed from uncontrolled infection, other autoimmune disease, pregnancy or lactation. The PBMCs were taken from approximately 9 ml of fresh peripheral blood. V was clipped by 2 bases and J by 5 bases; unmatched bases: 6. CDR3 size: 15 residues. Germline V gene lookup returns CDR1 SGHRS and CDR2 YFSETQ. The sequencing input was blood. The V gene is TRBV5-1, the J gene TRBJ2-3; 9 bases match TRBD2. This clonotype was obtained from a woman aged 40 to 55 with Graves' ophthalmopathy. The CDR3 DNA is TGCGCCAGCAGCTTAGGCAGCGGGGGGCAAGATACGCAGTATTTT. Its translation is CASSLGSGGQDTQYF.